The text below deals with one TCR beta chain. Its specificity is not known. The CDR3 consists of 16 residues. The V and J ends lost 0 bases and 7 bases, in that order; junction bases with no gene match: 10. Looked up from germline, CDR1 is LNHNV and CDR2 is YYDKDF (reference sequence). Sequencing was performed with immunoSEQ multiplex PCR; in TCRdb, only in-frame clones are kept and a portion is missing. This table has approximately 74,000 clones, 90% appearing once. Autoimmune disease history or systemic immunosuppression led to patient exclusion. These data belong to a study of OX40 agonist ivuxolimab in advanced cancers. Study summary: Patients treated during dose escalation were battling hepatocellular carcinoma, melanoma, renal cell or head and neck cancer. General study points: Some of the lowest clonal expansion was seen in partial responders at 0.1-3.0 mg/kg. Both blood CD4+ and CD8+ T cells showed clonal growth by week 6 at 0.1 to 3.0 mg/kg.

This clonotype was obtained from an adult with an advanced solid tumor such as melanoma, head and neck, liver or kidney cancer. The specimen was CD4+ or CD8+ T cells sorted from blood, collected in a trial of the OX40 agonist ivuxolimab. The chain carries TRBV15 and TRBJ1-2, with 8 bases matching TRBD1. This CDR3 is CATSRDLDRGVGGYTF. In DNA form, the CDR3 reads TGTGCCACCAGCAGAGATTTAGACAGGGGAGTCGGTGGCTACACCTTC.